This entry concerns a single TCR beta chain. Clones were read by immunoSEQ multiplex PCR, and TCRdb kept only the in-frame ones, dropping some. The sample holds 65,000 to 80,000 clones, over 95% seen once. This entry comes from a study of technical replicates of blood from a few donors. The CDR3 consists of 14 residues. The germline V gene has CDR1 MNHEY and CDR2 SMNVEV (reference sequence). The V gene end was trimmed by 3 bases and the J gene end by 3 bases; junction bases not matched to a gene: 2. The chain carries TRBV27 and TRBJ2-1; 7 bases agree with TRBD2. This receptor was obtained from a human donor in good health. The sequenced sample was T cells isolated from PBMCs. The CDR3, as DNA: TGTGCCAGCAGTTTGGGAGGGAACTACAATGAGCAGTTCTTC. This encodes CASSLGGNYNEQFF.